A selection of T cell receptor beta chains follows, all from one sample in a study of T cell changes during pregnancy in multiple sclerosis. Profiled with immunoSEQ multiplex PCR; TCRdb holds only in-frame clones, not every one. The table has fewer than 140,000 clones, roughly nine tenths seen once; the top ten hold around 1.6%. Source: peripheral blood, taken before pregnancy. The receptors shown here come from a female donor with multiple sclerosis, enrolled in a pregnancy study. CDR3s include the opening cysteine and the closing phenylalanine or tryptophan. A D gene is named only where the DNA matches it firmly. Clone size is given for some rows only: seen once, a few or many times, or a class if the clone is expanded.

CDR3nt: TGCGCCAGCAGCCAAGGACAGGCCCCGCAGCCCCAGCATTTT
CDR3aa: CASSQGQAPQPQHF
v_gene: TRBV4-1
j_gene: TRBJ1-5
d_gene: NA
abundance: NA

CDR3nt: TGTGCCAGCAGTATGGGACAGCTAAGCACAGATACGCAGTATTTT
CDR3aa: CASSMGQLSTDTQYF
v_gene: TRBV27
j_gene: TRBJ2-3
d_gene: TRBD1
abundance: NA

CDR3nt: TGTGCCAGCAGCCCGGGACAGGGAATCGGGGAGCTGTTTTTT
CDR3aa: CASSPGQGIGELFF
v_gene: TRBV7-2
j_gene: TRBJ2-2
d_gene: TRBD1
abundance: NA

CDR3nt: TGTGCCAGCAGCCAAGAATGGGGCGGGGAGAACACTGAAGCTTTCTTT
CDR3aa: CASSQEWGGENTEAFF
v_gene: TRBV4-2
j_gene: TRBJ1-1
d_gene: NA
abundance: NA

CDR3nt: TGTGCCAGCAGCTCTATAGCGGGGGGCTATCGGACCGGGGAGCTGTTTTTT
CDR3aa: CASSSIAGGYRTGELFF
v_gene: TRBV11-3
j_gene: TRBJ2-2
d_gene: TRBD2
abundance: NA

CDR3nt: TGTGCCAGCCCTATTGGTTGGGGGGACAGGGTGACAGATACGCAGTATTTT
CDR3aa: CASPIGWGDRVTDTQYF
v_gene: TRBV27
j_gene: TRBJ2-3
d_gene: TRBD1
abundance: NA

CDR3nt: TGTGCCAGTAGGCCGGTCCCGGGACTAGAGCAGCCCCAGCATTTT
CDR3aa: CASRPVPGLEQPQHF
v_gene: TRBV19
j_gene: TRBJ1-5
d_gene: NA
abundance: NA

CDR3nt: TGTGCCAGCATTGAATCCGCGGGAACTGAAGCTTTCTTT
CDR3aa: CASIESAGTEAFF
v_gene: TRBV28
j_gene: TRBJ1-1
d_gene: NA
abundance: NA

CDR3nt: TGTGCCAGCAGTTACTCAAGGGACAGGATGAACACTGAAGCTTTCTTT
CDR3aa: CASSYSRDRMNTEAFF
v_gene: TRBV6-5
j_gene: TRBJ1-1
d_gene: TRBD1
abundance: few

CDR3nt: TGCGCCAGCAGCTTGGGATTTGCGGGGTCCTCTACCGGGGAGCTGTTTTTT
CDR3aa: CASSLGFAGSSTGELFF
v_gene: TRBV5-1
j_gene: TRBJ2-2
d_gene: NA
abundance: NA

CDR3nt: TGTGCCAGCAGGGGCAGAGTCTATTACGAGCAGTACTTC
CDR3aa: CASRGRVYYEQYF
v_gene: TRBV6-5
j_gene: TRBJ2-7
d_gene: NA
abundance: NA

CDR3nt: TGCGCCAGCAGCCAAGCCAAGGGGACAGCAGCTTTCTTT
CDR3aa: CASSQAKGTAAFF
v_gene: TRBV4-1
j_gene: TRBJ1-1
d_gene: TRBD1
abundance: NA

CDR3nt: TGTGCCAGCAGCTTCCAGGGGGCCAGGGCAGATACGCAGTATTTT
CDR3aa: CASSFQGARADTQYF
v_gene: TRBV11-1
j_gene: TRBJ2-3
d_gene: TRBD1
abundance: NA

CDR3nt: TGCGCCAGCAGCCAAGAAGAAGGACTTGCGTACACTGAGCAGTTCTTC
CDR3aa: CASSQEEGLAYTEQFF
v_gene: TRBV4-1
j_gene: TRBJ2-1
d_gene: NA
abundance: NA

CDR3nt: TGTGCCAGCTCACCACTTCGAACTAGCGGGGGGGAATTAACAGATACGCAGTATTTT
CDR3aa: CASSPLRTSGGELTDTQYF
v_gene: TRBV18
j_gene: TRBJ2-3
d_gene: TRBD2
abundance: NA

CDR3nt: TGTGCCAGCAGCTCTAGCGGGCGGGGCTCCTACAATGAGCAGTTCTTC
CDR3aa: CASSSSGRGSYNEQFF
v_gene: TRBV7-3
j_gene: TRBJ2-1
d_gene: TRBD2
abundance: NA

CDR3nt: TGCGCCAGCAGCCAAGACGACTATGGCTACACCTTC
CDR3aa: CASSQDDYGYTF
v_gene: TRBV4-1
j_gene: TRBJ1-2
d_gene: NA
abundance: NA

CDR3nt: TGTGCCAGCAGCTTAGCAGGGGGCCCGACCGGGGAGCTGTTTTTT
CDR3aa: CASSLAGGPTGELFF
v_gene: TRBV11-2
j_gene: TRBJ2-2
d_gene: TRBD1
abundance: NA

CDR3nt: TGTGCCAGCAGCTGGACTAGCGGAAACACCGGGGAGCTGTTTTTT
CDR3aa: CASSWTSGNTGELFF
v_gene: TRBV7-2
j_gene: TRBJ2-2
d_gene: TRBD2
abundance: NA

CDR3nt: TGTGCCAGCCGCCGGAGGCGGGAGCAGTACTTC
CDR3aa: CASRRRREQYF
v_gene: TRBV5-6
j_gene: TRBJ2-7
d_gene: NA
abundance: NA

CDR3nt: TGTGCCAGCGCTCCGGGCGGGGAGCTGTTTTTT
CDR3aa: CASAPGGELFF
v_gene: TRBV7-8
j_gene: TRBJ2-2
d_gene: NA
abundance: NA

CDR3nt: TGTGCCAGCAGCTGGGGGGATCAGCCCCAGCATTTT
CDR3aa: CASSWGDQPQHF
v_gene: TRBV5-6
j_gene: TRBJ1-5
d_gene: NA
abundance: NA

CDR3nt: TGTGCCAGCAGCTGGAGGGGTACTGAAGCTTTCTTT
CDR3aa: CASSWRGTEAFF
v_gene: TRBV7-9
j_gene: TRBJ1-1
d_gene: NA
abundance: NA

CDR3nt: TGTGCCAGTAGGGACAGGGGAAGTAGAGGGTATGGCTACACCTTC
CDR3aa: CASRDRGSRGYGYTF
v_gene: TRBV19
j_gene: TRBJ1-2
d_gene: TRBD1
abundance: NA

CDR3nt: TGTGCCAGCAGTCTAAGCGGGAGGGAGACCCAGTACTTC
CDR3aa: CASSLSGRETQYF
v_gene: TRBV6-5
j_gene: TRBJ2-5
d_gene: TRBD2
abundance: NA

CDR3nt: TGTGCCAGCAGTGAAGACAGGCTAGCTTTCTTT
CDR3aa: CASSEDRLAFF
v_gene: TRBV2
j_gene: TRBJ1-1
d_gene: NA
abundance: NA

CDR3nt: TGTGCCAGCAGGTCGACACCTTATGGCCACACCTTC
CDR3aa: CASRSTPYGHTF
v_gene: TRBV2
j_gene: TRBJ1-2
d_gene: NA
abundance: NA

CDR3nt: TGCAGTGCTAGAAGCGAATCCCAGTACTTC
CDR3aa: CSARSESQYF
v_gene: TRBV20-1
j_gene: TRBJ2-5
d_gene: NA
abundance: NA

CDR3nt: TGCAGCGCCTGGGTAGGAGCGAACACCGGGGAGCTGTTTTTT
CDR3aa: CSAWVGANTGELFF
v_gene: TRBV29-1
j_gene: TRBJ2-2
d_gene: NA
abundance: NA

CDR3nt: TGTGCCAGCAGGGGACAGCCCGGGCGGGGAGATACGCAGTATTTT
CDR3aa: CASRGQPGRGDTQYF
v_gene: TRBV6-1
j_gene: TRBJ2-3
d_gene: NA
abundance: NA

CDR3nt: TGTGCCAGCAGTTTCTGGCAGGGAAATAATTCACCCCTCCACTTT
CDR3aa: CASSFWQGNNSPLHF
v_gene: TRBV28
j_gene: TRBJ1-6
d_gene: NA
abundance: NA

CDR3nt: TGTGCCAGCAGTGAATTAGGGGGGACAGCCCCCAATCAGCCCCAGCATTTT
CDR3aa: CASSELGGTAPNQPQHF
v_gene: TRBV6-1
j_gene: TRBJ1-5
d_gene: TRBD1
abundance: NA

CDR3nt: TGTGCCTGGAGGCCGGGACAGGGGGCCAGGGAGCTGTTTTTT
CDR3aa: CAWRPGQGARELFF
v_gene: TRBV30
j_gene: TRBJ2-2
d_gene: TRBD1
abundance: NA

CDR3nt: TGTGCCAGCAGCAGAGCGCCAGTGAAAGAGACCCAGTACTTC
CDR3aa: CASSRAPVKETQYF
v_gene: TRBV7-2
j_gene: TRBJ2-5
d_gene: NA
abundance: NA

CDR3nt: TGCGCCAGCAGCTTGTATCCCCAGGGTAACACCGGGGAGCTGTTTTTT
CDR3aa: CASSLYPQGNTGELFF
v_gene: TRBV5-1
j_gene: TRBJ2-2
d_gene: NA
abundance: NA

CDR3nt: TGCGCCAGCAGCTTGGCAGAAAACCGGGGGGAAAAACTGTTTTTT
CDR3aa: CASSLAENRGEKLFF
v_gene: TRBV5-1
j_gene: TRBJ1-4
d_gene: NA
abundance: NA

CDR3nt: TGTGCCAGCAGTGCACCTCGAGGAAAGATTGACTATGGCTACACCTTC
CDR3aa: CASSAPRGKIDYGYTF
v_gene: TRBV7-9
j_gene: TRBJ1-2
d_gene: NA
abundance: NA

CDR3nt: TGCGCCAGCAGCTTGGCCCCCCAGGGTGGTAGCAATCAGCCCCAGCATTTT
CDR3aa: CASSLAPQGGSNQPQHF
v_gene: TRBV5-1
j_gene: TRBJ1-5
d_gene: NA
abundance: NA

CDR3nt: TGTGCCAGTAGTCCAGAAAGGACAGGGAGGGACTATGGCTACACCTTC
CDR3aa: CASSPERTGRDYGYTF
v_gene: TRBV19
j_gene: TRBJ1-2
d_gene: TRBD1
abundance: NA

CDR3nt: TGTGCCATCAGCCCCCTAAGGGAGTCACCCCTCCACTTT
CDR3aa: CAISPLRESPLHF
v_gene: TRBV10-3
j_gene: TRBJ1-6
d_gene: NA
abundance: NA

CDR3nt: TGTGCCAGCAGTTCGGGTTCCCGAAACGGTGAGCAGTTCTTC
CDR3aa: CASSSGSRNGEQFF
v_gene: TRBV28
j_gene: TRBJ2-1
d_gene: NA
abundance: NA

CDR3nt: TGTGCCAGCAGCTTGGGGGACTACCAGCGAGAGACCCAGTACTTC
CDR3aa: CASSLGDYQRETQYF
v_gene: TRBV5-6
j_gene: TRBJ2-5
d_gene: TRBD2
abundance: NA

CDR3nt: TGCGCCAGCAGCTTCTCCGGCCAAGAGACCCAGTACTTC
CDR3aa: CASSFSGQETQYF
v_gene: TRBV5-1
j_gene: TRBJ2-5
d_gene: NA
abundance: NA

CDR3nt: TGTGCCAGCAGCTGGGGGACTAGCGGGAGTACAGATACGCAGTATTTT
CDR3aa: CASSWGTSGSTDTQYF
v_gene: TRBV7-3
j_gene: TRBJ2-3
d_gene: TRBD2
abundance: NA

CDR3nt: TGTGCCAGCAGTTTAGGAGGCAGGAATAATTCACCCCTCCACTTT
CDR3aa: CASSLGGRNNSPLHF
v_gene: TRBV27
j_gene: TRBJ1-6
d_gene: NA
abundance: NA

CDR3nt: TGCAGCGCCCAGGGCGCTGGAAACACCATATATTTT
CDR3aa: CSAQGAGNTIYF
v_gene: TRBV29-1
j_gene: TRBJ1-3
d_gene: NA
abundance: NA

CDR3nt: TGTGCCAGCTCCCAAAACAGGGGGGACACTGAAGCTTTCTTT
CDR3aa: CASSQNRGDTEAFF
v_gene: TRBV18
j_gene: TRBJ1-1
d_gene: TRBD1
abundance: NA

CDR3nt: TGTGCCAGCAGTTTAACAGGGACTAATGAAAAACTGTTTTTT
CDR3aa: CASSLTGTNEKLFF
v_gene: TRBV27
j_gene: TRBJ1-4
d_gene: NA
abundance: NA

CDR3nt: TGTGCCAGCAGCTTAAGGTCCCTAGCAGGTCAAGAGACCCAGTACTTC
CDR3aa: CASSLRSLAGQETQYF
v_gene: TRBV7-9
j_gene: TRBJ2-5
d_gene: NA
abundance: NA

CDR3nt: TGCAGTGCTTACAGTGGGATTCAGTACTTC
CDR3aa: CSAYSGIQYF
v_gene: TRBV20-1
j_gene: TRBJ2-4
d_gene: NA
abundance: NA

CDR3nt: TGTGCCATCAGGGGACAGGGTGGTACTGAAGCTTTCTTT
CDR3aa: CAIRGQGGTEAFF
v_gene: TRBV10-3
j_gene: TRBJ1-1
d_gene: TRBD1
abundance: few

CDR3nt: TGCGCCAGCAGCCCTACCCAAGAGACCCAGTACTTC
CDR3aa: CASSPTQETQYF
v_gene: TRBV5-1
j_gene: TRBJ2-5
d_gene: NA
abundance: once